The 7 T cell receptor beta chains below come from one sample, sequenced in a study of CD4 T cells in relation to SARS-CoV-2 and coronaviruses. Antigens of these TCRs are unknown. Measured with immunoSEQ multiplex PCR; TCRdb has only the in-frame clones, and not every one. The sample includes about 22,000 clones, approximately 70% seen only once; the top ten take about 15%. Before the COVID-19 pandemic, during about 2010-2018, CD4+ T cells were taken from unexposed donors. The cells were cultured for about ten days before CD4+ T cells were isolated. The sample taken for sequencing was CD4+ T cells from PBMCs, cultured in vitro. The receptors originated from a human donor in good health.

There are a few counts of this clone. The genes are TRBV7-2 and TRBJ2-7; the D gene is possibly TRBD2 (6 bases). CDR1 is SGHTA, CDR2 FQGNSA, per germline. The CDR3 has 14 amino acids. V was shortened by 3 bases and J by 3 bases, with 12 bases between the two germline ends. The CDR3 DNA reads as TGTGCCAGCAGCTTGACTAGGGCTGACTACGAGCAGTACTTC. Its protein is CASSLTRADYEQYF.

The rearrangement uses TRBV6-5 and TRBJ1-4; D unresolved. Per the germline V gene, CDR1 is MNHEY and CDR2 is SVGAGI. CDR3 length equals 15 residues. V lost 2 bases, J lost 0 bases, and 7 bases lay in between. The CDR3 loop reads CASSYGVATNEKLFF. The CDR3 region has the DNA TGTGCCAGCAGTTACGGGGTTGCAACTAATGAAAAACTGTTTTTT.

The rearrangement joins TRBV9 to TRBJ2-1, with 7 bases matching TRBD2. CDR1 is SGDLS and CDR2 is YYNGEE in the germline V gene. Trimming removed 3 bases from V and 3 bases from J; junction bases left unmatched: 12. This CDR3 spans 17 amino acids. CDR3 DNA sequence: TGTGCCAGCAGCGAATCCCCCTATGGCGGGGGCTACAATGAGCAGTTCTTC. Translating it yields CASSESPYGGGYNEQFF.

The chain joins TRBV6-5 to TRBJ1-1, with D unclear. CDR1 MNHEY and CDR2 SVGAGI come from the germline V gene. Trimming took 6 bases from V and 7 from J, leaving 18 bases between them. CDR3 size: 14 residues. The CDR3 sequence: CASSLQISRGEAFF. DNA for the CDR3: TGTGCCAGCAGCCTACAAATCTCTCGGGGTGAAGCTTTCTTT.

This clone was recorded once. The chain has TRBV9 and TRBJ2-3, with TRBD2 identical over 8 bases. The CDR3 is 15 amino acids. The germline CDR1 and CDR2 sequences are SGDLS and YYNGEE. V gave up 3 bases and J gave up 1 base; unmatched junction bases: 4. CDR3 DNA sequence: TGTGCCAGCAGCGCTCAACTAGCGGGCACAGATACGCAGTATTTT. This codes for CASSAQLAGTDTQYF. Full variable domain (outside the CDR3, taken from reference TRBV9 and TRBJ2-3): DSGVTQTPKHLITATGQRVTLRCSPRSGDLSVYWYQQSLDQGLQFLIQYYNGEERAKGNILERFSAQQFPDLHSELNLSSLELGDSALYFCASSAQLAGTDTQYFGPGTRLTVL.

V gene TRBV5-1 combines with J gene TRBJ2-7; perhaps D is TRBD1 or TRBD2 (6 bases each). This CDR3 has 15 residues. V was trimmed by 0 bases and J by 2 bases, leaving 12 bases between them. Germline V gene lookup returns CDR1 SGHRS and CDR2 YFSETQ. In DNA form, the CDR3 reads TGCGCCAGCAGCTTGGAGGGGGGACCTCCCTACGAGCAGTACTTC. Translation gives CASSLEGGPPYEQYF.

A single count supports this clone. The chain joins TRBV12-3 or TRBV12-4 to TRBJ1-1; D is undetermined. CDR3 length equals 13 residues. Trimming took 5 bases from V and 8 from J, leaving 15 bases between them. CDR3 amino acids: CASSPSNTREAFF. The CDR3 DNA sequence: TGTGCCAGCAGTCCCTCGAACACGAGAGAAGCTTTCTTT.